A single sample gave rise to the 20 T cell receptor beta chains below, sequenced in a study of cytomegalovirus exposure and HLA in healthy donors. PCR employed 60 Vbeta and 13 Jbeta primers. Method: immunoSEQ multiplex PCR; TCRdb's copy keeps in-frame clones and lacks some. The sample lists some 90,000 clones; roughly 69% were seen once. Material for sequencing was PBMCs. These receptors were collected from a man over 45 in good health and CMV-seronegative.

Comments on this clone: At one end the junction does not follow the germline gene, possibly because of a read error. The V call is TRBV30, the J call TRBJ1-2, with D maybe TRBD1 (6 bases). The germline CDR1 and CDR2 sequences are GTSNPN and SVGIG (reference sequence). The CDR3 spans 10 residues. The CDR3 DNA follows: TGTGCCTGGAGTAAGTGGGACATCAACTTC. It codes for CAWSKWDINF. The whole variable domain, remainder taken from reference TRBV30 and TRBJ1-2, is SQTIHQWPATLVQPVGSPLSLECTVEGTSNPNLYWYRQAAGRGLQLLFYSVGIGQISSEVPQNLSASRPQDRQFILSSKKLLLSDSGFYLCAWSKWDINFGSGTRLTVV.

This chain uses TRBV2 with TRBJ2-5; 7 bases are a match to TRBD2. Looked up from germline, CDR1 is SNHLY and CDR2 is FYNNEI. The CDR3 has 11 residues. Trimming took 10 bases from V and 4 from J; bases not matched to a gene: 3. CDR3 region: CATRGGETQYF. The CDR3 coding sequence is TGTGCCACACGCGGGGGAGAGACCCAGTACTTC.

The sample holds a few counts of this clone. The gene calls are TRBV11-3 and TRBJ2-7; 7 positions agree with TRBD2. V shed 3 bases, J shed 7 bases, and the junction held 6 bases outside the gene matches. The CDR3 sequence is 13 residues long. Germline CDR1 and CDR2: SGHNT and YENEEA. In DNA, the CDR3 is TGTGCCAGCAGCTTTCAGCGGGACTGGGAGCAGTACGTC. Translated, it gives CASSFQRDWEQYV.

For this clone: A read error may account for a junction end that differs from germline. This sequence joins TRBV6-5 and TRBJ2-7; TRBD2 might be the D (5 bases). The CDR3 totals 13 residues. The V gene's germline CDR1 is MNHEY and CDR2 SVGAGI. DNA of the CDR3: TGTGCCAGCAGTTCCCCCGTCGTTGGGGAGCCGTACTTC. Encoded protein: CASSSPVVGEPYF.

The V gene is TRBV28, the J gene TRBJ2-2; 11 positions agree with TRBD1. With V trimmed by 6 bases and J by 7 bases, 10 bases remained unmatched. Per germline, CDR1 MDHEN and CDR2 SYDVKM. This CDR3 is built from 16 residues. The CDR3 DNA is TGTGCCAGCAGCGTCGAGGGACAGGGGGTTCTCGGGGAGCTGTTTTTT. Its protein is CASSVEGQGVLGELFF.

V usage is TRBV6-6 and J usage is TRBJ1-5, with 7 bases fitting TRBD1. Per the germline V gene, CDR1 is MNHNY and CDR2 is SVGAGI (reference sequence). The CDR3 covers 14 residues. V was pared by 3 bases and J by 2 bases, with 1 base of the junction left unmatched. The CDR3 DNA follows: TGTGCCAGCAGTTATACAGGGGGCAATCAGCCCCAGCATTTT. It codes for CASSYTGGNQPQHF.

As DNA, the CDR3 is TGTGCCAGTAGTATAGCGGGGGACACCGGGGAGCTGTTTTTT. This gives the protein CASSIAGDTGELFF. The J gene is TRBJ2-2, the V gene TRBV19; a possible D gene is TRBD2 (6 bases). V shed 1 base and J shed 3 bases, with 6 bases lying between them. This CDR3 has 14 amino acids. In germline, CDR1 is LNHDA, CDR2 SQIVND (reference sequence).

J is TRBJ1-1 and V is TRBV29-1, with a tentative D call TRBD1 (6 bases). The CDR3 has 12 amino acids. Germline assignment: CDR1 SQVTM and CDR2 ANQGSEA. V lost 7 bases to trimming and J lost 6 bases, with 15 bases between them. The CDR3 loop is CSGLTGSAEAFF. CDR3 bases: TGCAGCGGGTTGACAGGCTCCGCTGAAGCTTTCTTT. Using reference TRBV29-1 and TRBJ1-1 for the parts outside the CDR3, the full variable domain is SAVISQKPSRDICQRGTSLTIQCQVDSQVTMMFWYRQQPGQSLTLIATANQGSEATYESGFVIDKFPISRPNLTFSTLTVSNMSPEDSSIYLCSGLTGSAEAFFGQGTRLTVV.

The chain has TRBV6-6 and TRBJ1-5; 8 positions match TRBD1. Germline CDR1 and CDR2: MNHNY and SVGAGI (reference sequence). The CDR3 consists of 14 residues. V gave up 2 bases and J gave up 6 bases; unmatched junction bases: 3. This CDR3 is CASSYRTGTQPQHF. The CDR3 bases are TGTGCCAGCAGTTACCGGACAGGGACTCAGCCCCAGCATTTT.

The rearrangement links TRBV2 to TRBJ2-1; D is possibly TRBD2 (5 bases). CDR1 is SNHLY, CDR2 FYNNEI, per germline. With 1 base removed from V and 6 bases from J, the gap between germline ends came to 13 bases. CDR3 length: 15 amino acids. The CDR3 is CASSEDDYLGNEQFF. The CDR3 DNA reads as TGTGCCAGCAGTGAAGACGACTACCTCGGCAATGAGCAGTTCTTC.

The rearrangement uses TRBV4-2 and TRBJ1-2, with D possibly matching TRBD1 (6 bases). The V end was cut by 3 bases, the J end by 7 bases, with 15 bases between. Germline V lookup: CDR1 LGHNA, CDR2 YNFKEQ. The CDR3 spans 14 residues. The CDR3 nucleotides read TGTGCCAGCAGCCAGCCGGAACAGGGATCTGGCTACACCTTC. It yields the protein CASSQPEQGSGYTF.

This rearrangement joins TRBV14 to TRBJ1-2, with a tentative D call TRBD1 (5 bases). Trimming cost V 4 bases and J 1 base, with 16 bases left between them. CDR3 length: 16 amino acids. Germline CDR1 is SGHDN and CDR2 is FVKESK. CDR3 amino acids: CASSPRGVLYNYGYTF. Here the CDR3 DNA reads TGTGCCAGCAGCCCCCGGGGGGTTTTGTATAACTATGGCTACACCTTC.

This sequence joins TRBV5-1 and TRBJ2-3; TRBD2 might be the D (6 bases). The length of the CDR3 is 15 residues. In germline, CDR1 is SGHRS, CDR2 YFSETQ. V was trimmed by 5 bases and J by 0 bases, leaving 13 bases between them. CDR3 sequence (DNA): TGCGCCAGCAGTTCAGCGGGCACAAGCACAGATACGCAGTATTTT. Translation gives CASSSAGTSTDTQYF.

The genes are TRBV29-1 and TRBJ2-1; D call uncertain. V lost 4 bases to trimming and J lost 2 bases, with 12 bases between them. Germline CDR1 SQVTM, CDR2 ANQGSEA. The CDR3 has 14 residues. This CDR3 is CSVGSNSPYNEQFF. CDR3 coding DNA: TGCAGCGTTGGGTCCAACAGTCCCTACAATGAGCAGTTCTTC.

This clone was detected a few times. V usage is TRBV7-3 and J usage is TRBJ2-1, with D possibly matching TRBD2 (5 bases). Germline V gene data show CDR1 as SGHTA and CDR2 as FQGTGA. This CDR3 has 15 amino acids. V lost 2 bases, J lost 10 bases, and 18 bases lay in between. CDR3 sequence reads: CASSLVSGGEKEQFF. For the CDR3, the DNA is TGTGCCAGCAGCTTAGTGTCAGGAGGAGAAAAGGAGCAGTTCTTC.

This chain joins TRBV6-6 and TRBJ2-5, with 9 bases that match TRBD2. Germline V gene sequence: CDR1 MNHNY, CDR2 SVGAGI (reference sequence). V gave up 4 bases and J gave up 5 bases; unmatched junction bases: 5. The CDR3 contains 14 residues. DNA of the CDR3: TGTGCCAGCAGTTTTAGCGGGGGAGGTGAGACCCAGTACTTC. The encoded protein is CASSFSGGGETQYF.

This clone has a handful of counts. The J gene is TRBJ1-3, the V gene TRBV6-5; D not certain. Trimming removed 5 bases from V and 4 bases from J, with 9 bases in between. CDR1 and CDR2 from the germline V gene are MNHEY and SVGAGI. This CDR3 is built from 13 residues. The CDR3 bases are TGTGCCAGCAGTGCGGGCCCAGGAAACACCATATATTTT. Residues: CASSAGPGNTIYF.

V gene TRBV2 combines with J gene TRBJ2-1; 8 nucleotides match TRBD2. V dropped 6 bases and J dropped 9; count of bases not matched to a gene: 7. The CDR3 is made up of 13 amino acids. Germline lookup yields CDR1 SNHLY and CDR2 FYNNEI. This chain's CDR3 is CASSISGGIEQFF. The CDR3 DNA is TGTGCCAGCAGCATTTCGGGGGGGATTGAGCAGTTCTTC.

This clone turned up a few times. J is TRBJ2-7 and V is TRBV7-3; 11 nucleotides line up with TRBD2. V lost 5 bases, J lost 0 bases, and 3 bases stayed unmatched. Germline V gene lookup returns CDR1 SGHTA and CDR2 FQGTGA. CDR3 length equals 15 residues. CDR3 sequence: CASSGSGGASYEQYF. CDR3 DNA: TGTGCCAGCAGCGGTAGCGGGGGGGCCTCCTACGAGCAGTACTTC.

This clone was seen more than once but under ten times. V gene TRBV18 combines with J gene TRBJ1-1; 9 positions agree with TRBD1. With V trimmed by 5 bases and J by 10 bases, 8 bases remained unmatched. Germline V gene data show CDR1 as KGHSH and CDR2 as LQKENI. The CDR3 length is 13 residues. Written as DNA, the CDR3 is TGTGCCAGCTCAGACACAGGGGGCCGGCGAGCTTTCTTT. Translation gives CASSDTGGRRAFF.